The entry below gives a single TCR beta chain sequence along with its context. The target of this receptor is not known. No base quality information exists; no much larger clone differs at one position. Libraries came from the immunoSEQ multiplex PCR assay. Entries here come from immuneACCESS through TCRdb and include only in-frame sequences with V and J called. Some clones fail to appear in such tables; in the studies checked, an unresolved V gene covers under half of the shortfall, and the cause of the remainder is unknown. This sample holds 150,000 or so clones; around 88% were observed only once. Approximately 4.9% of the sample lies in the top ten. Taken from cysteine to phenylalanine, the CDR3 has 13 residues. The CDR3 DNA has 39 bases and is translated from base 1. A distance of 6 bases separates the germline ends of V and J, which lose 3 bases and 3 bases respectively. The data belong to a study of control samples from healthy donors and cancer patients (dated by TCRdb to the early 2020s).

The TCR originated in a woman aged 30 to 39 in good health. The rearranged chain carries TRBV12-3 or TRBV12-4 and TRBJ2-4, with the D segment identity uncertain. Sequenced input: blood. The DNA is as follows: TGTGCCAGCAGTTTTGCGGTCAAAAACATTCAGTACTTC. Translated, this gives CASSFAVKNIQYF.